Presented here are 24 T cell receptor beta chains from one specimen sequenced in a study of T cell changes during pregnancy in multiple sclerosis. Using immunoSEQ multiplex PCR, the repertoire was profiled, and TCRdb retains in-frame clones only, with some absent. Of approximately 17,000 clones listed, almost 85% are singletons. The source material was CD8+ T cells from peripheral blood mononuclear cells, sampled in the second trimester of pregnancy. The receptors shown here come from a female donor in good health, enrolled as a control in a pregnancy study.

J is TRBJ2-3 and V is TRBV6-4; perhaps TRBD2 as D (6 bases). Trimming removed 1 base at V and 3 bases at J, with 8 bases between. Germline CDR1 and CDR2: MRHNA and SNTAGT. The CDR3 is 14 amino acids. CDR3 region: CASSDLADTDTQYF. CDR3 coding DNA: TGTGCCAGCAGTGACTTAGCGGATACAGATACGCAGTATTTT.

The chain links TRBV18 to TRBJ2-2, with a weak D call TRBD2 (6 bases). CDR1 and CDR2 (germline): KGHSH, LQKENI. V gave up 6 bases and J gave up 7 bases, with 24 bases separating them. The CDR3 sequence is 17 residues long. DNA of the CDR3: TGTGCCAGCTCGAATAAGTGGTCCAGTATAGCGGACGGGGAGCTGTTTTTT. Translation gives CASSNKWSSIADGELFF. The variable domain in full, with the rest retrieved from reference TRBV18 and TRBJ2-2, is NAGVMQNPRHLVRRRGQEARLRCSPMKGHSHVYWYRQLPEEGLKFMVYLQKENIIDESGMPKERFSAEFPKEGPSILRIQQVVRGDSAAYFCASSNKWSSIADGELFFGEGSRLTVL.

The chain employs TRBV4-3 and TRBJ2-7, with D tentatively TRBD1 (5 bases). Germline assignment: CDR1 LGHNA and CDR2 YSLEER. This CDR3 spans 15 amino acids. Trimming removed 0 bases from V and 2 bases from J, with 11 bases in between. The CDR3 loop reads CASSQDQRGPYEQYF. DNA for the CDR3: TGCGCCAGCAGCCAAGATCAAAGGGGCCCCTACGAGCAGTACTTC.

The genes are TRBV4-3 and TRBJ2-5; D perhaps matches TRBD2 (6 bases). This CDR3 region has 15 residues. Trimming shortened V by 1 base and J by 5 bases, and 14 bases separated the two germline ends. Germline-derived CDR1 and CDR2 are LGHNA and YSLEER. CDR3 sequence: CASSQVPGVRETQYF. The DNA of the CDR3 is TGCGCCAGCAGCCAAGTCCCGGGGGTGCGGGAGACCCAGTACTTC.

The gene calls are TRBV14 and TRBJ2-2; D gene uncertain. Germline V gene sequence: CDR1 SGHDN, CDR2 FVKESK. This CDR3 region has 14 residues. V shed 0 bases and J shed 7 bases, with 9 bases lying between them. The CDR3: CASSQEEEIGELFF. For the CDR3, the DNA is TGTGCCAGCAGCCAAGAAGAGGAAATCGGGGAGCTGTTTTTT.

This rearrangement joins TRBV9 to TRBJ2-2, with D possibly matching TRBD2 (6 bases). CDR3 size: 13 residues. V lost 2 bases and J lost 6, with 8 bases in between. Germline CDR1 and CDR2: SGDLS and YYNGEE. CDR3 coding DNA: TGTGCCAGCAGCGTTACTAGCTCCGGGGAGCTGTTTTTT. This codes for CASSVTSSGELFF.

V gene TRBV30 combines with J gene TRBJ2-7, with 8 positions matching TRBD1. The ends lost 0 bases at V and 5 bases at J; junction bases unmatched: 12. The CDR3 contains 16 residues. Germline loops: CDR1 GTSNPN, CDR2 SVGIG (reference sequence). The CDR3 region is CAWSVRGRTGIHEQYF. For the CDR3, the DNA is TGTGCCTGGAGTGTAAGGGGGAGGACAGGGATCCACGAGCAGTACTTC. The full variable domain, rest sourced from reference TRBV30 and TRBJ2-7, is SQTIHQWPATLVQPVGSPLSLECTVEGTSNPNLYWYRQAAGRGLQLLFYSVGIGQISSEVPQNLSASRPQDRQFILSSKKLLLSDSGFYLCAWSVRGRTGIHEQYFGPGTRLTVT.

The rearrangement joins TRBV7-3 to TRBJ1-5; TRBD1 matches 8 bases. This CDR3 is built from 17 residues. CDR1 and CDR2 (germline): SGHTA, FQGTGA. V was clipped by 4 bases and J by 2 bases; unmatched bases: 10. The CDR3 spells CASSSYTDRDCNQPQHF. Written as DNA, the CDR3 is TGTGCCAGCAGCTCTTACACGGACAGGGATTGCAATCAGCCCCAGCATTTT.

The sample holds one count of this clone. CDR3 sequence: CASSVGGSSGEQYF. In DNA, the CDR3 is TGTGCCAGCAGCGTGGGGGGGAGTTCGGGCGAGCAGTACTTC. This rearrangement joins TRBV9 to TRBJ2-5, with TRBD2 matching 7 bases. The end of the DNA is better explained by TRBJ2-7, so the J call may be wrong. The CDR3 is 14 amino acids. The V gene's germline CDR1 is SGDLS and CDR2 YYNGEE.

The genes are TRBV4-3 and TRBJ2-2, with 16 bases fitting TRBD2. The J segment lost 7 bases and the V segment lost 0 bases, leaving 5 bases of the junction unmatched. The CDR3 is 18 amino acids. The germline V gene encodes CDR1 LGHNA and CDR2 YSLEER. In DNA, the CDR3 is TGCGCCAGCAGCCAAGAGGGACTAGCGGGGGGGTGGGGCGGGGAGCTGTTTTTT. As protein: CASSQEGLAGGWGGELFF.

The chain employs TRBV9 and TRBJ1-2; TRBD1 might be the D (5 bases). The CDR3 contains 11 residues. V shed 4 bases and J shed 7 bases, with 8 bases lying between them. Per the germline V gene, CDR1 is SGDLS and CDR2 is YYNGEE. CDR3 DNA sequence: TGTGCCAGCAGCAGCAGGGTTGGCTACACCTTC. It is translated as CASSSRVGYTF.

The chain is built from TRBV9 and TRBJ2-7; 9 bases are a match to TRBD2. The trim removed 0 bases at V and 2 bases at J, leaving 3 bases unmatched. Germline-derived CDR1 and CDR2 are SGDLS and YYNGEE. This CDR3 has 15 amino acids. The CDR3 sequence: CASSVGSGGAYEQYF. CDR3 in DNA: TGTGCCAGCAGCGTAGGTAGCGGGGGTGCCTACGAGCAGTACTTC.

CDR3 coding DNA: TGTGCCAGCAGCCAAACAGGGAACCAGGACATTCAGTACTTC. This translates into CASSQTGNQDIQYF. V usage is TRBV14 and J usage is TRBJ2-4; perhaps TRBD1 as D (6 bases). Trimming took 2 bases from V and 8 from J, leaving 13 bases between them. Germline CDR1 is SGHDN and CDR2 is FVKESK. CDR3 length: 14 residues.

J is TRBJ1-2 and V is TRBV28, with a weak D call TRBD1 (6 bases). Germline V gene lookup returns CDR1 MDHEN and CDR2 SYDVKM. Trimming shortened V by 6 bases and J by 8 bases, and 16 bases separated the two germline ends. The length of the CDR3 is 13 residues. The CDR3 sequence: CASRSTGWGGYTF. CDR3 bases: TGTGCCAGCAGATCGACAGGATGGGGGGGCTACACCTTC.

J is TRBJ1-1 and V is TRBV4-3, with TRBD1 matching over 8 bases. The J segment lost 9 bases and the V segment lost 1 base, leaving 1 base of the junction unmatched. CDR3 size: 12 residues. Germline values: CDR1 LGHNA, CDR2 YSLEER. The CDR3 region has the DNA TGCGCCAGCAGCCAAGGGACAGGGAAAGCTTTCTTT. Its translation: CASSQGTGKAFF.

V usage is TRBV7-9 and J usage is TRBJ2-4; maybe TRBD1 (6 bases). Deletions cut 5 bases from V and 3 bases from J, with 11 bases between. The CDR3 has 14 residues. Germline CDR1 is SEHNR and CDR2 is FQNEAQ (reference sequence). The CDR3 DNA sequence: TGTGCCAGCAGCCCCCGACAGGTCAAAAACATTCAGTACTTC. Protein product: CASSPRQVKNIQYF.

The V gene is TRBV4-3, the J gene TRBJ2-1; TRBD2 might be the D (6 bases). The germline gives CDR1 LGHNA, CDR2 YSLEER. This CDR3 spans 14 amino acids. V lost 4 bases to trimming and J lost 5 bases, with 12 bases between them. The CDR3 DNA sequence: TGCGCCAGCAGCCGTAGCTCGGGGGACAATGAGCAGTTCTTC. This gives the protein CASSRSSGDNEQFF.

This clone is a singleton in its sample. V and J are TRBV7-2 and TRBJ2-3, with TRBD2 as a possible D gene (6 bases). The CDR3 spans 15 residues. Germline lookup yields CDR1 SGHTA and CDR2 FQGNSA. V was pared by 4 bases and J by 2 bases, with 13 bases between. CDR3 nucleotide sequence: TGTGCCAGCAGCTCGAATGGCGGGATCACAGATACGCAGTATTTT. Protein: CASSSNGGITDTQYF.

The chain employs TRBV9 and TRBJ2-2; TRBD2 matches at 12 bases. V lost 4 bases, J lost 7 bases, and 8 bases stayed unmatched. Germline V gives CDR1 SGDLS, CDR2 YYNGEE. The CDR3 contains 16 residues. The CDR3 is CASSPSSGGAGGELFF. The CDR3 DNA follows: TGTGCCAGCAGCCCCTCTAGCGGGGGGGCCGGCGGGGAGCTGTTTTTT.

This chain connects TRBV18 to TRBJ2-7; 7 bases fit TRBD1. V shed 5 bases and J 2 bases; nucleotides not matched to a gene: 0. CDR1 is KGHSH and CDR2 is LQKENI in the germline V gene. This CDR3 is built from 12 residues. The CDR3 region has the DNA TGTGCCAGCTCAACAGGGGCCTACGAGCAGTACTTC. It encodes CASSTGAYEQYF. The full variable domain, its missing parts supplied by reference TRBV18 and TRBJ2-7, is NAGVMQNPRHLVRRRGQEARLRCSPMKGHSHVYWYRQLPEEGLKFMVYLQKENIIDESGMPKERFSAEFPKEGPSILRIQQVVRGDSAAYFCASSTGAYEQYFGPGTRLTVT.

This sequence joins TRBV9 and TRBJ2-1; TRBD2 matches at 11 bases. Germline CDR1 SGDLS, CDR2 YYNGEE. V shed 2 bases and J 2 bases; nucleotides not matched to a gene: 15. CDR3 length: 20 residues. The CDR3 DNA sequence: TGTGCCAGCAGCGTCCCCGGGGGTAGCGGGGGGGGACAAACCTACAATGAGCAGTTCTTC. This codes for CASSVPGGSGGGQTYNEQFF.

This chain joins TRBV7-2 and TRBJ1-1; 7 positions match TRBD1. V was pared by 1 base and J by 0 bases, with 5 bases of the junction left unmatched. Per the germline V gene, CDR1 is SGHTA and CDR2 is FQGNSA. The CDR3 totals 16 residues. The CDR3 coding sequence is TGTGCCAGCAGCTTAGGGGGACAGTACATGAACACTGAAGCTTTCTTT. Its protein product is CASSLGGQYMNTEAFF.

This clone was detected once. J is TRBJ1-1 and V is TRBV16; no clear D gene. Germline V gives CDR1 KGHSY, CDR2 FQNENV. CDR3 size: 13 residues. Trimming pared 4 bases from V and 4 bases from J, leaving 10 bases between. Here the CDR3 DNA reads TGTGCCAGCAGCCTAGGTCCGGGCACTGAAGCTTTCTTT. Its protein product is CASSLGPGTEAFF. Combining the CDR3 with reference TRBV16 and TRBJ1-1 gives the whole variable domain GEEVAQTPKHLVRGEGQKAKLYCAPIKGHSYVFWYQQVLKNEFKFLISFQNENVFDETGMPKERFSAKCLPNSPCSLEIQATKLEDSAVYFCASSLGPGTEAFFGQGTRLTVV.

V is TRBV19 and J is TRBJ2-2, with D perhaps TRBD2 (6 bases). Deletions cut 7 bases from V and 4 bases from J, with 13 bases between. CDR1 and CDR2 (germline): LNHDA, SQIVND (reference sequence). The CDR3 covers 14 residues. The CDR3 here is CASIGGTSTGELFF. The CDR3 DNA reads as TGTGCCAGTATCGGGGGAACGAGCACCGGGGAGCTGTTTTTT. Looking up the rest from reference TRBV19 and TRBJ2-2 gives the full variable domain: DGGITQSPKYLFRKEGQNVTLSCEQNLNHDAMYWYRQDPGQGLRLIYYSQIVNDFQKGDIAEGYSVSREKKESFPLTVTSAQKNPTAFYLCASIGGTSTGELFFGEGSRLTVL.